Detailed here is one TCR beta chain. The sample comes from a study of T cell responses to AZD1222 COVID-19 vaccine. Trimming stripped 3 bases from V and 1 base from J, with 12 bases between. The V gene's germline CDR1 is GTSNPN and CDR2 SVGIG (reference sequence). This CDR3 is built from 14 residues. The protocol was immunoSEQ multiplex PCR, while the TCRdb copy is restricted to in-frame clones and leaves out a portion. Of 95,000 to 100,000 clones in the sample, approximately 87% were seen once. The sequences come from peripheral blood, collected 28 days after the second AZD1222 dose. The V and J genes are TRBV30 and TRBJ1-1, with D possibly TRBD1 on 6 matching bases. This clonotype originated in an adult who received the AZD1222 COVID-19 vaccine. The DNA of the CDR3 is TGTGCCTGGAGACCAAGGGGGGGGAACACTGAAGCTTTCTTT. Translating it yields CAWRPRGGNTEAFF. Drawing the rest from reference TRBV30 and TRBJ1-1, the complete variable domain is SQTIHQWPATLVQPVGSPLSLECTVEGTSNPNLYWYRQAAGRGLQLLFYSVGIGQISSEVPQNLSASRPQDRQFILSSKKLLLSDSGFYLCAWRPRGGNTEAFFGQGTRLTVV.